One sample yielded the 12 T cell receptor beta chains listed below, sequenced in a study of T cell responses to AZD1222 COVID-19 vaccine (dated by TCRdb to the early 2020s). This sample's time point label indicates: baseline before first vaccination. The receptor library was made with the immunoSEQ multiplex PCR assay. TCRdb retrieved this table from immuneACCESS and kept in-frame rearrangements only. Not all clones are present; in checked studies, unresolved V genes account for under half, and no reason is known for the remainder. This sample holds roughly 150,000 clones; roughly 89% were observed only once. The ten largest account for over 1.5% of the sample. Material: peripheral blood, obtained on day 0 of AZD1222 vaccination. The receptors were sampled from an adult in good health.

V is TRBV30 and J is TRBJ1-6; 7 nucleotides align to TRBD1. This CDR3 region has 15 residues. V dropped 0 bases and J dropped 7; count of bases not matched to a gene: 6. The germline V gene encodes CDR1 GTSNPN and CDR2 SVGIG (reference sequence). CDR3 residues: CAWSVRDSGNSPLHF. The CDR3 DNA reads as TGTGCCTGGAGTGTAAGGGACAGCGGGAATTCACCCCTCCACTTT. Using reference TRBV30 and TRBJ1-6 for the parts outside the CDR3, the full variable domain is SQTIHQWPATLVQPVGSPLSLECTVEGTSNPNLYWYRQAAGRGLQLLFYSVGIGQISSEVPQNLSASRPQDRQFILSSKKLLLSDSGFYLCAWSVRDSGNSPLHFGNGTRLTVT.

The CDR3 sequence is CASSQGEGANYGYTF. CDR3 DNA sequence: TGCGCCAGCAGCCAAGGGGAGGGGGCGAACTATGGCTACACCTTC. V usage is TRBV4-3 and J usage is TRBJ1-2, with 7 bases fitting TRBD1. Germline V gene sequence: CDR1 LGHNA, CDR2 YSLEER. This CDR3 region has 15 residues. Unmatched junction bases numbered 4, after V lost 1 base and J lost 2 bases.

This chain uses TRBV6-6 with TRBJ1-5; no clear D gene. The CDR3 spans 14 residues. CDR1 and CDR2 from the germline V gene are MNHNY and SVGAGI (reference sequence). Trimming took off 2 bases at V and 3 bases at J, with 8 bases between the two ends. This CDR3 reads CASSYAQDNQPQHF. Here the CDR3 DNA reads TGTGCCAGCAGTTACGCCCAGGACAATCAGCCCCAGCATTTT.

Here the CDR3 DNA reads TGTGCCAGCAGCTTGACAGGGATGGACACTGAAGCTTTCTTT. This codes for CASSLTGMDTEAFF. V is TRBV7-2 and J is TRBJ1-1; 7 positions match TRBD1. The length of the CDR3 is 14 residues. V dropped 3 bases and J dropped 3; count of bases not matched to a gene: 4. Germline assignment: CDR1 SGHTA and CDR2 FQGNSA.

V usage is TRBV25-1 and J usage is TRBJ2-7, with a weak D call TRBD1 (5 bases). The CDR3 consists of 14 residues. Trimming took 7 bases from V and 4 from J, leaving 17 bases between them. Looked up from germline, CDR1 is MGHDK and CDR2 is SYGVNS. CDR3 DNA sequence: TGTGCCAGCACTACAAACCCCCAGGGTTACGAGCAGTACTTC. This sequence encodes CASTTNPQGYEQYF.

The CDR3 coding sequence is TGTGCCAGCAGCCTTAAGAAGCCGTATGAAAAACTGTTTTTT. Translated, it gives CASSLKKPYEKLFF. V and J are TRBV7-8 and TRBJ1-4, with D unresolved. The germline V and J ends were trimmed by 5 bases and 6 bases, with 13 bases remaining between them. This CDR3 comprises 14 residues. Germline assignment: CDR1 SGHVS and CDR2 FQNEAQ.

The CDR3 loop reads CASSQETLAGGNEQFF. Written as DNA, the CDR3 is TGTGCCAGCAGCCAAGAGACACTAGCGGGAGGTAATGAGCAGTTCTTC. The chain links TRBV4-2 to TRBJ2-1; 12 nucleotides match TRBD2. After removal of 0 bases from V and 7 bases from J, the junction contained 4 bases not matched to a gene. Germline CDR1 reads LGHNA; CDR2 reads YNFKEQ. CDR3 length: 16 residues.

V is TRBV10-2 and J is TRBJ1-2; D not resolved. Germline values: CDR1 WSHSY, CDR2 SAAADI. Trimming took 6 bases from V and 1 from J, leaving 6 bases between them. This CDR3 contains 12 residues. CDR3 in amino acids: CASRDGNYGYTF. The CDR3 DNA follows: TGCGCCAGCAGGGACGGTAACTATGGCTACACCTTC.

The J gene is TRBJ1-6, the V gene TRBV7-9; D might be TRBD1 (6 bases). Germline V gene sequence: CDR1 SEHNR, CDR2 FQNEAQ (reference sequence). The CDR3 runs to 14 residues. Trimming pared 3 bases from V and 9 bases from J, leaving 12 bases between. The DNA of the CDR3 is TGTGCCAGCAGCTTTCAGGGGTTAGTTTCACCCCTCCACTTT. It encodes CASSFQGLVSPLHF.

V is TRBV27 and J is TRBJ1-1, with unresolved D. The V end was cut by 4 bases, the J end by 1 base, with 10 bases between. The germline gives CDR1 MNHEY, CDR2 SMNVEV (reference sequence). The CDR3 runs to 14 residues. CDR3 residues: CASSYNDKNTEAFF. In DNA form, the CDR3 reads TGTGCCAGCAGTTACAACGACAAGAACACTGAAGCTTTCTTT.

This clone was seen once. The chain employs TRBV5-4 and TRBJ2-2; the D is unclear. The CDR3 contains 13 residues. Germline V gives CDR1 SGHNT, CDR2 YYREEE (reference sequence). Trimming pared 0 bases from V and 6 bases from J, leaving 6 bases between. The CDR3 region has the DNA TGTGCCAGCAGCTTGGCGGTAGCCGGGGAGCTGTTTTTT. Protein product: CASSLAVAGELFF.

CDR3 bases: TGTGCCAGTAGTATCGGACAGGGGACCTACGAGCAGTACTTC. As protein: CASSIGQGTYEQYF. The rearrangement links TRBV19 to TRBJ2-7, with TRBD1 matching over 9 bases. Trimming at V came to 3 bases and at J to 2 bases, leaving 2 bases not matched to a gene. This CDR3 contains 14 residues. Germline V CDR1 and CDR2: LNHDA, SQIVND (reference sequence).